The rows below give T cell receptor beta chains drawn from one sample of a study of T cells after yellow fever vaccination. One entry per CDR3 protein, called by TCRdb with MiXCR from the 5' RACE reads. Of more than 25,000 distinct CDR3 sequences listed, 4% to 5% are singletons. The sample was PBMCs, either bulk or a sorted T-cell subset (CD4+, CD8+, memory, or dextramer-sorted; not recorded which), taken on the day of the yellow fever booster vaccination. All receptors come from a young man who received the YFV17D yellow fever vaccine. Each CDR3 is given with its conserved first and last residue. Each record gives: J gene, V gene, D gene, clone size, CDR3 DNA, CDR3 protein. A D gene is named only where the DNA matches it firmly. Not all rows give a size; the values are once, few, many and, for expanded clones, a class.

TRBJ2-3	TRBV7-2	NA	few	TGTGCCAGCAGCCCCACCCTTACGGGGGACACAGATACGCAGTATTTT	CASSPTLTGDTDTQYF
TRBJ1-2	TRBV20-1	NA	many	TGCAGTGCTAGAGATATGGCCAGCGGGGCCAATGGCTACACCTTC	CSARDMASGANGYTF
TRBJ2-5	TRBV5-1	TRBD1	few	TGCGCCAGCAGCCCCAGGACAGGGCGAGAGACCCAGTACTTC	CASSPRTGRETQYF
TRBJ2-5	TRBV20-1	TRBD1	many	TGCAGTGCTAGAGATTTCGTTGGGACAGGCTTGTACCAAGAGACCCAGTACTTC	CSARDFVGTGLYQETQYF
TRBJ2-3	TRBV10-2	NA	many	TGCGCCAGCAGTGATTGGACCGTTATAAGCACAGATACGCAGTATTTT	CASSDWTVISTDTQYF
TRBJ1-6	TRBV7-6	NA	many	TGTGCCAGCAGCCCCCGGGAAGGGAATTCACCCCTCCACTTT	CASSPREGNSPLHF
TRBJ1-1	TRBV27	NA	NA	TGTGCCAGCAGTACAGCAGGGTATACTGAAGCTTTCTTT	CASSTAGYTEAFF
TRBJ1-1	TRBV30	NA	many	TGTGCCTGGAGTGGAAATCGTTACCACACTGAAGCTTTCTTT	CAWSGNRYHTEAFF
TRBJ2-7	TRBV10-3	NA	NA	TGTGCCATCAGGGACCCCGACTACTACGAGCAGTACTTC	CAIRDPDYYEQYF
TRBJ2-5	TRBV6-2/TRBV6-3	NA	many	TGTGCCAGCAGCCACGTCGGGGGTGCGCTGAAGACCCAGTACTTC	CASSHVGGALKTQYF
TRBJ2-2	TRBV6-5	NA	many	NA	CASSYSPAGRTRGSCFF
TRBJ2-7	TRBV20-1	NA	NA	TGCAGTGCTAGAGGATTAGGTGTGTCCTACGAGCAGTACTTC	CSARGLGVSYEQYF
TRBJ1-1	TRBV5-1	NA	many	TGCGCCAGCAGCTTGCAGGGCGTTAGTAGCACTGAAGCTTTCTTT	CASSLQGVSSTEAFF
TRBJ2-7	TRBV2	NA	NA	TGTGCCAGCAGCGCGGGACCGTGGGGTTCCTACGAGCAGTACTTC	CASSAGPWGSYEQYF
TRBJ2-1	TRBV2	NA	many	TGTGCCAGCAGGGAAGCGACATTTCTTAATGAGCAGTTCTTC	CASREATFLNEQFF
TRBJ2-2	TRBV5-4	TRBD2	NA	TGTGCCAGCAGCTCCGGGGGCGGGGGGCCCACTAACACCGGGGAGCTGTTTTTT	CASSSGGGGPTNTGELFF
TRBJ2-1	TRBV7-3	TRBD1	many	TGTGCCAGCAGCTCCTACAGGGGACCCTACAATGAGCAGTTCTTC	CASSSYRGPYNEQFF
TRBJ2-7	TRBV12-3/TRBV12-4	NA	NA	TGTGCCAGCAGTTTACTGGGGGCCTACGAGCAGTACTTC	CASSLLGAYEQYF
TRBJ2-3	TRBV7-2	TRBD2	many	TGTGCCAGCAGCTCCGGGACTAGCGGGGTCACAGATACGCAGTATTTT	CASSSGTSGVTDTQYF
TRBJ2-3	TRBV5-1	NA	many	TGCGCCAGCAGCTTGGTTCAGGCCACAGATACGCAGTATTTT	CASSLVQATDTQYF
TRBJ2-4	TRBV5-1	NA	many	TGCGCCAGCAGCTGGGACAAACTCGGAGCCAAAAACATTCAGTACTTC	CASSWDKLGAKNIQYF
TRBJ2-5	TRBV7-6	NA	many	TGTGCCAGCAGCCTCGGAGGGGAAGAGACCCAGTACTTC	CASSLGGEETQYF
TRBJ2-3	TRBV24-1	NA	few	TGTGCCACCAGTGACCCTAGAATAACTAGCACAGATACGCAGTATTTT	CATSDPRITSTDTQYF
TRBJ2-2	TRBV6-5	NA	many	TGTGCCAGCAGTTATTCGGCCAACCCCAACACCGGGGAGCTGTTTTTT	CASSYSANPNTGELFF
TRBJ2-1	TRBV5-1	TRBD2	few	TGCGCCAGCAGCGGGGGGGGATATAATGAGCAGTTCTTC	CASSGGGYNEQFF
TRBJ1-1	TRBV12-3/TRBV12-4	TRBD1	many	TGTGCCAGCAGTTTTGGACAGGGGGGGGAAGCTTTCTTT	CASSFGQGGEAFF
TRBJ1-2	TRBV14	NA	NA	TGTGCCAGCAGCCGTCAGTCGAATCGGGGCTACACCTTC	CASSRQSNRGYTF
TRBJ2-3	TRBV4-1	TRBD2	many	TGCGCCAGCAGCCAACTTCCGGGACTAGCATCCACCACAGATACGCAGTATTTT	CASSQLPGLASTTDTQYF
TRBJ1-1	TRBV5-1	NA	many	TGCGCCAGCAGCTTGGTTGGGTTCTCGGACACTGAAGCTTTCTTT	CASSLVGFSDTEAFF
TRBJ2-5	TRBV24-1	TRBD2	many	TGTGCCACCAGTGAAACCGGGACTAGCGGATTAGAGACCCAGTACTTC	CATSETGTSGLETQYF
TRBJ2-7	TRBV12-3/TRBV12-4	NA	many	TGTGCCAGCAGTTATGGCTACGAGCAGTACTTC	CASSYGYEQYF
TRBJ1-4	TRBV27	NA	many	TGTGCCAGCAGTTTAGGAGAAGCAACTAATGAAAAACTGTTTTTT	CASSLGEATNEKLFF
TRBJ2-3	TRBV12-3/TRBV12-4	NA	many	TGTGCCAGCACCCAGGAGGGCACAGATACGCAGTATTTT	CASTQEGTDTQYF
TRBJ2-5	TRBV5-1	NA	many	TGCGCCAGCAGCTTGAAGGGCCAAGAGACCCAGTACTTC	CASSLKGQETQYF
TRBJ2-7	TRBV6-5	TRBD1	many	TGTGCCAGCCGGGGACAGGGGAAGTACGAGCAGTACTTC	CASRGQGKYEQYF
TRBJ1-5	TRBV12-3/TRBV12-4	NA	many	TGTGCCAGCAGATCAGGGGTCTATAGCAATCAGCCCCAGCATTTT	CASRSGVYSNQPQHF
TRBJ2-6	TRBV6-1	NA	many	TGTGCCAGCAGTGAACTAGCTGGGGCCAACGTCCTGACTTTC	CASSELAGANVLTF
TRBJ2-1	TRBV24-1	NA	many	TGTGCCACCAGTGTAGGGGAGATTTACAATGAGCAGTTCTTC	CATSVGEIYNEQFF
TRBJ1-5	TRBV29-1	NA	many	TGCAGCGTTGGAGCAGGGGAGTATCAGCCCCAGCATTTT	CSVGAGEYQPQHF
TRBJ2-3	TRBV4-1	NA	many	TGCGCCAGCAGCCCTCGGGGGCCTAGCACAGATACGCAGTATTTT	CASSPRGPSTDTQYF
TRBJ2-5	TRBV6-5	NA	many	TGTGCCAGCAGTTACGGGCAGACCCAGTACTTC	CASSYGQTQYF
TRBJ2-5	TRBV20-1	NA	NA	TGCAGTGCTAGACTACCTAGCGTGGGCCAAGAGACCCAGTACTTC	CSARLPSVGQETQYF
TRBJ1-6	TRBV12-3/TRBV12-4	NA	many	TGTGCCAGCAGTTTAGGGGCCCTAAATTCACCCCTCCACTTT	CASSLGALNSPLHF
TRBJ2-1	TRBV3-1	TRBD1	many	TGTGCCAGCAGCCAAACAGGGGGATGGAATGAGCAGTTCTTC	CASSQTGGWNEQFF
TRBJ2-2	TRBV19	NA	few	TGTGCCAGTAGTAACAACAGGGGAGGCACCGGGGAGCTGTTTTTT	CASSNNRGGTGELFF
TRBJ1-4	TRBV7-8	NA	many	TGTGCCAGCAGCTTAGAGGGGTTCAGGAATGAAAAACTGTTTTTT	CASSLEGFRNEKLFF
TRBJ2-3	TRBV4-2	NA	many	TGTGCCAGCAGTTTAGCTAGTCTCGGCACAGATACGCAGTATTTT	CASSLASLGTDTQYF
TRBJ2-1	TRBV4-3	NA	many	TGCGCCAGCAGCCAAGAGGGTTGGGGGAATGAGCAGTTCTTC	CASSQEGWGNEQFF
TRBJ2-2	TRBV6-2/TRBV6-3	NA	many	TGTGCCAGCGGGGGACTCGAAACCGGGGAGCTGTTTTTT	CASGGLETGELFF
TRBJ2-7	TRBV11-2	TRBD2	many	TGTGCCAGCACCCTAGCGGGGGGAGACGAGCAGTACTTC	CASTLAGGDEQYF
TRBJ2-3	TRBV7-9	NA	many	TGTGCCAGCAGCTTATACAGCACAGATACGCAGTATTTT	CASSLYSTDTQYF
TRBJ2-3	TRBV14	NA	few	TGTGCCAGCAGCCTCATCACAGATACGCAGTATTTT	CASSLITDTQYF
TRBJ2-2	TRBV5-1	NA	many	TGCGCCAGCAGCTCCCAGGGACCTAACACCGGGGAGCTGTTTTTT	CASSSQGPNTGELFF
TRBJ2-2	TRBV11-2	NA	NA	TGTGCCAGCAGCTTCCTTCCGGACAGACTGACCGGGGAGCTGTTTTTT	CASSFLPDRLTGELFF
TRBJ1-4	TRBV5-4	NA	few	TGTGCCAGCAGCTTACAGGGCGCGGAGGAAAAACTGTTTTTT	CASSLQGAEEKLFF
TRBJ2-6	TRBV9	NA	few	TGTGCCAGCAGCGTAGATCCGGGGAGCTCTGGGGCCAACGTCCTGACTTTC	CASSVDPGSSGANVLTF
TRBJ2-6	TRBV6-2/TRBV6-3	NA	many	TGTGCCAGCAGTTACAGACAGTCTGGGGCCAACGTCCTGACTTTC	CASSYRQSGANVLTF